A selection of T cell receptor beta chains follows, all from one sample in a study of shared clonotypes between healthy human individuals. Only in-frame clones appear in the TCRdb table, and some are missing; sequencing was by immunoSEQ multiplex PCR. The sample lists some 700,000 clones, roughly 88% occurring once. The specimen was memory CD8+ T cells from PBMCs. The receptor source for this set is a man between 18 and 29 years old in good health. Some clones in this sample may be carry-over from other donors' samples. Each CDR3 is given with its conserved first and last residue. A D gene is named only where the DNA matches it firmly. Size tells how often a clone was seen (once, few, many) or the class of an expanded clone, and some rows leave it out.

J	D	V	size	DNA	CDR3
TRBJ2-3	NA	TRBV7-9	NA	TGTGCCAGCAGCTTGACGGGCTACACAGATACGCAGTATTTT	CASSLTGYTDTQYF
TRBJ2-7	NA	TRBV6-5	NA	TGTGCCACGGCGGTAAGCTCCTACGAGCAGTACTTC	CATAVSSYEQYF
TRBJ1-1	TRBD1	TRBV27	NA	TGTGCCAGCATGACAAGACAGGGGAGGTACACTGAAGCTTTCTTT	CASMTRQGRYTEAFF
TRBJ2-7	TRBD2	TRBV27	NA	TGTGCCAGCAGCCCCCGCCTAGCGGGAGAGTACGAGCAGTACTTC	CASSPRLAGEYEQYF
TRBJ2-3	TRBD2	TRBV29-1	NA	TGCAGCGTCCGTCCCTACCTAGCGGGAACTTTCACAGATACGCAGTATTTT	CSVRPYLAGTFTDTQYF
TRBJ2-7	NA	TRBV11-2	NA	TGTGCCAGCAGCTTCGGCCAGGACTACGAGCAGTACTTC	CASSFGQDYEQYF
TRBJ1-1	NA	TRBV5-4	NA	TGTGCCAGCAGCCCGGGGGTTGGAACTGAAGCTTTCTTT	CASSPGVGTEAFF
TRBJ2-7	TRBD1	TRBV5-1	NA	TGCGCCAGCAGCTCTCGACAGGGGGCGTTCTACGAGCAGTACTTC	CASSSRQGAFYEQYF
TRBJ2-7	NA	TRBV4-1	NA	TGCGCCGGCAGCCACCGGGACCGAGGCTCCTACGAGCAGTACTTC	CAGSHRDRGSYEQYF
TRBJ2-3	NA	TRBV5-8	NA	TGTGCCAGCAGCTTCGGGACCTCCTCAGCGGATACGCAGTATTTT	CASSFGTSSADTQYF
TRBJ1-1	TRBD1	TRBV25-1	NA	TGTGCCAGCAGTGAGGGGGTTTGGGACAGTACTGAAGCTTTCTTT	CASSEGVWDSTEAFF
TRBJ2-1	TRBD2	TRBV5-1	NA	TGCGCCAGCAGCTTGGCGGCATTAGCGGGAGCCTACAATGAGCAGTTCTTC	CASSLAALAGAYNEQFF
TRBJ2-3	NA	TRBV28	NA	TGTGCCAGCAAGCCCAGGGTAGAAGATACGCAGTATTTT	CASKPRVEDTQYF
TRBJ2-7	TRBD1	TRBV29-1	NA	TGCAGCGTCGTTGGGACAGGGGGCCCGTACGAGCAGTACTTC	CSVVGTGGPYEQYF
TRBJ2-1	TRBD2	TRBV29-1	NA	TGCAGCGTTGAATTTTCCTTAGCGGGAGGGGAAGAGCAGTTCTTC	CSVEFSLAGGEEQFF
TRBJ2-2	NA	TRBV6-5	NA	TGTGCCAGCAGTTACGACCGTTTGGGTCCCGGGGAGCTGTTTTTT	CASSYDRLGPGELFF
TRBJ1-2	NA	TRBV29-1	NA	TGCAGCGTTGTGAACACTAACTATGGCTACACCTTC	CSVVNTNYGYTF
TRBJ1-1	NA	TRBV15	many	TGTGCCACCAGCAGAGACAGGGGATTGAACACTGAAGCTTTCTTT	CATSRDRGLNTEAFF
TRBJ2-7	NA	TRBV5-8	NA	TGTGCCAGCGTAGGGGGCTACGAGCAGTACTTC	CASVGGYEQYF
TRBJ2-7	TRBD1	TRBV9	NA	TGTGCCAGCAGCCCTAGGACAGGACCAGACTACGAGCAGTACTTC	CASSPRTGPDYEQYF
TRBJ1-2	NA	TRBV28	once	TGTGCCAGCAGTTTTGTCCAGGGTTCGCCCTATGGCTACACCTTC	CASSFVQGSPYGYTF
TRBJ2-7	NA	TRBV6-6	NA	TGTGCCAGCAGTTACAGTGAACGGAGGAGGTCTCACGAGCAGTACTTC	CASSYSERRRSHEQYF
TRBJ2-1	TRBD2	TRBV9	NA	TGTGCCAGCAGCGTCCCTTCTAGCGGGGCCCACAATGAGCAGTTCTTC	CASSVPSSGAHNEQFF
TRBJ2-5	NA	TRBV7-3	NA	TGTGCCAGCAGCCTTGGAAGAAGGGCGGGCCTGGAGACCCAGTACTTC	CASSLGRRAGLETQYF